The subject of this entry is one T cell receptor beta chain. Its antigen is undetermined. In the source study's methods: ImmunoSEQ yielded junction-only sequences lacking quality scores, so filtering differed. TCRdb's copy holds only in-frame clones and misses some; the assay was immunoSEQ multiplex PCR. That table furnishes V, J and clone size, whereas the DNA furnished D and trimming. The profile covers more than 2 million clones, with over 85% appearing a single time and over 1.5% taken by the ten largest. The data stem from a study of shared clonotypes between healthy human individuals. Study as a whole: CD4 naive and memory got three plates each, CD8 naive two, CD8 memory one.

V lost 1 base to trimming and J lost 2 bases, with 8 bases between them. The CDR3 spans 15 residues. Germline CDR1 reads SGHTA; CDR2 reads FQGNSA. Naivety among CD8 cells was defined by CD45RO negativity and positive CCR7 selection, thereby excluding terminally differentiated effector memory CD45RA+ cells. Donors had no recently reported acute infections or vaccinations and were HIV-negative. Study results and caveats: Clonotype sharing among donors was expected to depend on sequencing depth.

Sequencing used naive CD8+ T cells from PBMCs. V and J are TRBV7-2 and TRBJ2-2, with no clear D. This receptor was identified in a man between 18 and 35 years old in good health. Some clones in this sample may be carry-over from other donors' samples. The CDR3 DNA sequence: TGTGCCAGCAGCTTAGGCAGTTCCAACACCGGGGAGCTGTTTTTT. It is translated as CASSLGSSNTGELFF.